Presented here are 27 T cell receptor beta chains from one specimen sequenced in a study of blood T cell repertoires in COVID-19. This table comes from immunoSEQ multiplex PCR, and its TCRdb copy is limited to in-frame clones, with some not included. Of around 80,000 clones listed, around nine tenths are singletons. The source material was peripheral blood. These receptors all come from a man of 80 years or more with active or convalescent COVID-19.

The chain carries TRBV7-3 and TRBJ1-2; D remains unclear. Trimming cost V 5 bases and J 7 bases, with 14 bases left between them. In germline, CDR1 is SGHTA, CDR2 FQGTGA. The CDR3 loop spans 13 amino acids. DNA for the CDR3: TGTGCCAGCAGCCCTCGACCCGAGGGTGGCTACACCTTC. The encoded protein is CASSPRPEGGYTF.

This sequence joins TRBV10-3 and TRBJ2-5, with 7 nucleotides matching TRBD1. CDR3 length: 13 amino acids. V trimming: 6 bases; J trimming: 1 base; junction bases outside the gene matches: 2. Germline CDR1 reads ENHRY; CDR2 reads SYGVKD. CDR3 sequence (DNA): TGTGCCATCAGCGACAGGGCCCAAGAGACCCAGTACTTC. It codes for CAISDRAQETQYF.

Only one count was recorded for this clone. CDR3 in amino acids: CASSFASGGRTDTQYF. The CDR3 DNA sequence: TGCGCCAGCAGCTTCGCTTCCGGAGGACGCACAGATACGCAGTATTTT. V usage is TRBV5-1 and J usage is TRBJ2-3; possible D gene TRBD2, 5 bases. Germline-derived CDR1 and CDR2 are SGHRS and YFSETQ. The CDR3 has 16 amino acids. V lost 2 bases and J 1 base, leaving 14 bases between the germline ends.

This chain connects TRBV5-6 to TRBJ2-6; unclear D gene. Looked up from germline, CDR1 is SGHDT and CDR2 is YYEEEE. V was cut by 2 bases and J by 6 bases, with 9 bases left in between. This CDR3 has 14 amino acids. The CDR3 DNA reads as TGTGCCAGCAGCTTCGCACAGCCGGCCAACGTCCTGACTTTC. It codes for CASSFAQPANVLTF.

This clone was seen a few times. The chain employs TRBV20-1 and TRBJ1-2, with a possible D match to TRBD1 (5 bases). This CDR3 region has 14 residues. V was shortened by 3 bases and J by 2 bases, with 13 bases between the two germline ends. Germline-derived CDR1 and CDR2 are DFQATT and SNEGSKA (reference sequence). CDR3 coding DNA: TGCAGTGCTAGTACTCAGACAGCGAACTATGGCTACACCTTC. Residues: CSASTQTANYGYTF.

CDR3 bases: TGTGCCAGCAGAGAGGGACAGGGGCGAGGTGGCTACACCTTC. Its translation: CASREGQGRGGYTF. This chain connects TRBV6-6 to TRBJ1-2; 10 nucleotides align to TRBD1. The CDR3 is 14 residues long. Germline CDR1 and CDR2: MNHNY and SVGAGI (reference sequence). J was trimmed by 7 bases and V by 6 bases; bases with no gene match: 8.

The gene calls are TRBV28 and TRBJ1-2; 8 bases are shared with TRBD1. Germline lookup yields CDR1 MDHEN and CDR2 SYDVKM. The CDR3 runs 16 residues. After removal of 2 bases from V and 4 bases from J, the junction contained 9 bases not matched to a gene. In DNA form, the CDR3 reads TGTGCCAGCAGTTTAGGAACAGGGGGAAAAGGCTATGGCTACACCTTC. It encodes CASSLGTGGKGYGYTF.

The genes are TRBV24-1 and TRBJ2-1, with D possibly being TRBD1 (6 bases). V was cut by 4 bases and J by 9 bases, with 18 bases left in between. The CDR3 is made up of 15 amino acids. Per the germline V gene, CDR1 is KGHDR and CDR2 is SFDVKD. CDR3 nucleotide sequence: TGTGCCACCAGTGACCTTGGACAGTCGATCGGTGAGCAGTTCTTC. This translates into CATSDLGQSIGEQFF.

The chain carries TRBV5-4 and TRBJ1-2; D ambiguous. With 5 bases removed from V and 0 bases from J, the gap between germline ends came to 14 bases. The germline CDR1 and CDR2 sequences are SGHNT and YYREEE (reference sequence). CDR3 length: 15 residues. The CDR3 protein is CASSVQTRANYGYTF. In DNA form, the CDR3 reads TGTGCCAGCAGTGTACAAACTAGAGCTAACTATGGCTACACCTTC.

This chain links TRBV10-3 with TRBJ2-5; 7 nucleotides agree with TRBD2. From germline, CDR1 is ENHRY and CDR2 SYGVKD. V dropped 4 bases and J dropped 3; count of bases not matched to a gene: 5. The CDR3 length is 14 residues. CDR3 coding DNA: TGTGCCATCAGTGCCCCTGGGACTAAAGAGACCCAGTACTTC. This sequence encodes CAISAPGTKETQYF.

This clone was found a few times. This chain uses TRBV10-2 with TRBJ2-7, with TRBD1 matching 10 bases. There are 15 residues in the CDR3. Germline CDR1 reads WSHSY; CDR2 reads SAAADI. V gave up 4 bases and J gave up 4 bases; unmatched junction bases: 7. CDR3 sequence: CASSARDRGLYEQYV. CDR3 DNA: TGCGCCAGCAGTGCCCGGGACAGGGGTTTATACGAGCAGTACGTC.

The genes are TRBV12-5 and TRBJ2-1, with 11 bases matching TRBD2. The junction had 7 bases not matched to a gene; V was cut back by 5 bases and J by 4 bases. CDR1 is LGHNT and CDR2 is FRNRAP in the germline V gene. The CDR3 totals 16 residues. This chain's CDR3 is CASGPSTSGKYNEQFF. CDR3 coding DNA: TGTGCTAGTGGTCCGTCGACTAGCGGGAAATACAATGAGCAGTTCTTC.

CDR3 coding DNA: TGTGCCAGCAGCTCTACTGGTGGGAACACCGGGGAGCTGTTTTTT. It is translated as CASSSTGGNTGELFF. V usage is TRBV5-4 and J usage is TRBJ2-2; D uncertain. The CDR3 extends over 15 amino acids. Germline V lookup: CDR1 SGHNT, CDR2 YYREEE (reference sequence). V dropped 3 bases and J dropped 1 base, with 10 bases sitting between them. The entire variable domain, with the rest obtained from reference TRBV5-4 and TRBJ2-2, is as follows: ETGVTQSPTHLIKTRGQQVTLRCSSQSGHNTVSWYQQALGQGPQFIFQYYREEENGRGNFPPRFSGLQFPNYSSELNVNALELDDSALYLCASSSTGGNTGELFFGEGSRLTVL.

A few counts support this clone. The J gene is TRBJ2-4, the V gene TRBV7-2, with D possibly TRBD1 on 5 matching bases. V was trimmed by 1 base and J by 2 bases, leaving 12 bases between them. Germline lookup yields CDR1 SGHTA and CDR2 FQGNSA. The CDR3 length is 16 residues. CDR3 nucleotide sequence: TGTGCCAGCAGCTTAGAGCAGGGATCGACCAAAAACATTCAGTACTTC. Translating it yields CASSLEQGSTKNIQYF.

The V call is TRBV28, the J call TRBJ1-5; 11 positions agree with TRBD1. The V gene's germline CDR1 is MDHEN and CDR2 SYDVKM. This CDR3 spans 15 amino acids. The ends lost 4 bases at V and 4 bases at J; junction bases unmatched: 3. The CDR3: CASSYGDRGNQPQHF. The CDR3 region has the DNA TGTGCCAGCAGTTACGGGGACAGGGGGAATCAGCCCCAGCATTTT.

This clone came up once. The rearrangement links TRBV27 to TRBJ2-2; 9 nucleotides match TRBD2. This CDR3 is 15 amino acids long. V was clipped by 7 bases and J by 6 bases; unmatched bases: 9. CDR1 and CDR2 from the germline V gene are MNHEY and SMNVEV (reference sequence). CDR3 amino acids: CASTYLAGGPGELFF. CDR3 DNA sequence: TGTGCCAGCACGTACCTGGCGGGGGGGCCCGGGGAGCTGTTTTTT.

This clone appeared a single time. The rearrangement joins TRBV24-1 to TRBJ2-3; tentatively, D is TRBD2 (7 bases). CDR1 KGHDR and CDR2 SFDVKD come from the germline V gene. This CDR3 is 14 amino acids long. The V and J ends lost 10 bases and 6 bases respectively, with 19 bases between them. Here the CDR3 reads CATKKGGGTDTQYF. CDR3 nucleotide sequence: TGTGCCACGAAAAAGGGGGGAGGGACCGATACGCAGTATTTT.

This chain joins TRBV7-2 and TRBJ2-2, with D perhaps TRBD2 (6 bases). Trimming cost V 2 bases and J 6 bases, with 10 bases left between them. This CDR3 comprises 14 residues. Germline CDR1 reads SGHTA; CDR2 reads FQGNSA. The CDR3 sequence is CASSLSGGPGELFF. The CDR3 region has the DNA TGTGCCAGCAGCTTATCCGGGGGACCCGGGGAGCTGTTTTTT.

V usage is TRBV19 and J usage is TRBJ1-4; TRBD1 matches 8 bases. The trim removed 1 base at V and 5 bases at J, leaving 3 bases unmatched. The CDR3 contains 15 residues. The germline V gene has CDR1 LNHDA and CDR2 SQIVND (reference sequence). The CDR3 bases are TGTGCCAGTAGTATAGGGAGACAGGGGAATGAAAAACTGTTTTTT. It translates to CASSIGRQGNEKLFF.

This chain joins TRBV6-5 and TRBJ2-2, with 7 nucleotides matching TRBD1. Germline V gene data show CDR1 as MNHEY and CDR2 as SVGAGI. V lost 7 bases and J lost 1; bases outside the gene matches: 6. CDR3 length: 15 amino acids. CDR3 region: CASISHRGNTGELFF. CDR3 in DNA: TGTGCCAGCATTTCTCACAGGGGGAACACCGGGGAGCTGTTTTTT.

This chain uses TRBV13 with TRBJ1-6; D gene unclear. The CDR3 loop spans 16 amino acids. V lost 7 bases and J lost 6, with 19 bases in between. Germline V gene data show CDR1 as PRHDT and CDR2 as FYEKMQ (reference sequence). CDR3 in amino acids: CASIRRGEAANSPLHF. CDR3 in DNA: TGTGCCAGCATACGCCGCGGGGAAGCCGCTAATTCACCCCTCCACTTT.

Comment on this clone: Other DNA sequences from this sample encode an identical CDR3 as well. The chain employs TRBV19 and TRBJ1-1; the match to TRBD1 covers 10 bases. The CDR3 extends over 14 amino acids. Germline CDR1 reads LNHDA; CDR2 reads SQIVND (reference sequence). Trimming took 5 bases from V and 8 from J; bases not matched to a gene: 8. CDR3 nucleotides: TGTGCCAGTAGTCCCGACAGGGGGCCGGCCGAAGCTTTCTTT. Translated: CASSPDRGPAEAFF.

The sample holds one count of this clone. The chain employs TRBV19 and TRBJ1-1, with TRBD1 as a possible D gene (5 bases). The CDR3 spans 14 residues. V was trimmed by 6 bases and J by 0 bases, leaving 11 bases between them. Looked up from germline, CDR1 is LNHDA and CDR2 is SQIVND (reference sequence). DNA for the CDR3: TGTGCCAGTAGAGGAGGGACGGTGAACACTGAAGCTTTCTTT. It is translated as CASRGGTVNTEAFF.

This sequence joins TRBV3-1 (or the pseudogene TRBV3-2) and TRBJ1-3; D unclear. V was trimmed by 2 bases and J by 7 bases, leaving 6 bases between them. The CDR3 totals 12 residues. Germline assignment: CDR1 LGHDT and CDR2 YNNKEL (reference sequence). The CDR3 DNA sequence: TGTGCCAGCAGCCAATCTCCGAACACCATATATTTT. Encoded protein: CASSQSPNTIYF.

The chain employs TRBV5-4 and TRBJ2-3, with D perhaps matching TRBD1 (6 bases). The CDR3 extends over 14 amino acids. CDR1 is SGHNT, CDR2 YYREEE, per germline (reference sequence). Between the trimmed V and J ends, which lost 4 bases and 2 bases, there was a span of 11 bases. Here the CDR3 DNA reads TGTGCCAGCAGCCAAGACAGGTTCACAGATACGCAGTATTTT. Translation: CASSQDRFTDTQYF.

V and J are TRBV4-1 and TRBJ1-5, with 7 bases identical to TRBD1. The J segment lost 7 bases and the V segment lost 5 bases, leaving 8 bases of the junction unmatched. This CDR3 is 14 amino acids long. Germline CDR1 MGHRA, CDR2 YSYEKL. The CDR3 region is CASSSQGGGQPQHF. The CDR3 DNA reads TGCGCCAGCAGCTCGCAAGGGGGCGGACAGCCCCAGCATTTT.

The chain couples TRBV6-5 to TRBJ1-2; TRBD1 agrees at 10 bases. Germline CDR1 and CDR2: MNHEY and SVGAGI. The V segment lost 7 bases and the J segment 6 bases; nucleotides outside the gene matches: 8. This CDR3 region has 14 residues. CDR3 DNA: TGTGCCAGCATGACAGGGGGCTGGTATCATGGCTACACCTTC. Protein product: CASMTGGWYHGYTF.